The 10 T cell receptor beta chains given below trace back to one sample, sequenced in a study of OX40 agonist ivuxolimab in advanced cancers. TCRdb's copy holds only in-frame clones and misses some; the assay was immunoSEQ multiplex PCR. Of 65,000 to 90,000 clones listed, roughly 86% were seen once; the top ten hold approximately 0.72%. Sequenced material: CD4+ or CD8+ T cells sorted from blood, taken in a trial of the OX40 agonist ivuxolimab. The receptors stem from an adult with an advanced solid tumor such as melanoma, head and neck, liver or kidney cancer.

This clone was recorded only once. The chain couples TRBV7-2 to TRBJ2-4; tentative D call: TRBD2 (5 bases). The CDR3 sequence is 14 residues long. The V gene's germline CDR1 is SGHTA and CDR2 FQGNSA. V was clipped by 3 bases and J by 9 bases, with 15 bases between them. CDR3 coding DNA: TGTGCCAGCAGCTTTTTGGACCCCCGGGGCATTCAGTACTTC. This encodes CASSFLDPRGIQYF.

This sequence joins TRBV28 and TRBJ1-2; D is perhaps TRBD1 (5 bases). CDR1 and CDR2 from the germline V gene are MDHEN and SYDVKM. V gave up 11 bases and J gave up 4 bases, with 17 bases separating them. This CDR3 is 13 amino acids long. CDR3 DNA sequence: TGTGCCGTTAATTGGGCAGGGTCCTATGGCTACACCTTC. Its translation is CAVNWAGSYGYTF.

This clone was seen just once. The chain combines TRBV27 with TRBJ1-5, with D perhaps matching TRBD1 (6 bases). Germline lookup yields CDR1 MNHEY and CDR2 SMNVEV (reference sequence). This CDR3 contains 14 residues. The V end lost 3 bases, the J end lost 4 bases, and 10 bases lay between the germline ends. The CDR3 sequence: CASSFGQRNQPQHF. CDR3 DNA sequence: TGTGCCAGCAGTTTCGGACAGAGGAATCAGCCCCAGCATTTT.

The rearrangement links TRBV7-2 to TRBJ2-5; 9 bases align to TRBD2. The CDR3 length is 16 residues. J was trimmed by 2 bases and V by 4 bases; bases with no gene match: 8. Germline CDR1 is SGHTA and CDR2 is FQGNSA. The chain's CDR3 is CASSSRVTSGQETQYF. In DNA form, the CDR3 reads TGTGCCAGCAGCTCGAGGGTGACTAGCGGACAAGAGACCCAGTACTTC.

This chain uses TRBV9 with TRBJ2-6; TRBD1 agrees at 10 bases. The V gene end was trimmed by 0 bases and the J gene end by 0 bases; junction bases not matched to a gene: 12. CDR3 length: 21 amino acids. The V gene's germline CDR1 is SGDLS and CDR2 YYNGEE. The CDR3 loop is CASSVDRDRGPESSGANVLTF. The CDR3 DNA is TGTGCCAGCAGCGTAGATCGAGACAGGGGGCCTGAAAGCTCTGGGGCCAACGTCCTGACTTTC.

The chain couples TRBV11-2 to TRBJ1-1, with D possibly being TRBD1 (5 bases). This CDR3 has 14 residues. Germline assignment: CDR1 SGHAT and CDR2 FQNNGV. V was pared by 1 base and J by 7 bases, with 13 bases between. Here the CDR3 reads CASSLGMSGREAFF. The CDR3 DNA reads as TGTGCCAGCAGCTTAGGGATGTCGGGGCGTGAAGCTTTCTTT.

This chain uses TRBV9 with TRBJ2-1; 7 bases line up with TRBD1. Looked up from germline, CDR1 is SGDLS and CDR2 is YYNGEE. V lost 4 bases, J lost 9 bases, and 10 bases stayed unmatched. This CDR3 contains 14 residues. The CDR3 here is CASSPRTGQSEQFF. The CDR3 bases are TGTGCCAGCAGCCCCAGGACAGGCCAAAGTGAGCAGTTCTTC.

V gene TRBV18 combines with J gene TRBJ2-6; D is uncertain. V lost 2 bases and J lost 0, with 5 bases in between. In germline, CDR1 is KGHSH, CDR2 LQKENI. This CDR3 contains 15 residues. CDR3 region: CASSPTNSGANVLTF. The CDR3 region has the DNA TGTGCCAGCTCACCAACCAACTCTGGGGCCAACGTCCTGACTTTC.

The chain links TRBV29-1 to TRBJ2-5, with TRBD2 matching 8 bases. Per germline, CDR1 SQVTM and CDR2 ANQGSEA. The J segment lost 4 bases and the V segment lost 5 bases, leaving 6 bases of the junction unmatched. This CDR3 is built from 13 residues. CDR3 bases: TGCAGCGTTTTCGGGGGGGCCGGAGAGACCCAGTACTTC. Its protein product is CSVFGGAGETQYF.

The CDR3 bases are TGTGCCAGCAGTTTTAGAGGGCTAGGGGCACCCCTCCACTTT. Protein product: CASSFRGLGAPLHF. V and J are TRBV28 and TRBJ1-6; D possibly corresponds to TRBD1 (5 bases). V gave up 3 bases and J gave up 11 bases, with 14 bases separating them. This CDR3 spans 14 amino acids. CDR1 MDHEN and CDR2 SYDVKM come from the germline V gene.